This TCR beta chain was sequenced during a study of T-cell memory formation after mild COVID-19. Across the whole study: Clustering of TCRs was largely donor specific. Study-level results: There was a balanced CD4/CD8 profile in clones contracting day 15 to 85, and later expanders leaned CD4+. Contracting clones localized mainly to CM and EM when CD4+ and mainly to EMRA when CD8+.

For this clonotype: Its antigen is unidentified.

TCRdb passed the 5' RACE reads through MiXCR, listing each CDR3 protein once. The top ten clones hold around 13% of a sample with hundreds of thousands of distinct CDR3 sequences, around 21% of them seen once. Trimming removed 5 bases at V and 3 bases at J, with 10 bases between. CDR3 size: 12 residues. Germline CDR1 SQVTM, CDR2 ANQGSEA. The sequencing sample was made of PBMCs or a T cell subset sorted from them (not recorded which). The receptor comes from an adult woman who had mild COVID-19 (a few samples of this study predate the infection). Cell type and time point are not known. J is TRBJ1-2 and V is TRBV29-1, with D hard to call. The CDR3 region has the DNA TGCAGCGTTATTGGAATGTACTATGGCTACACCTTC. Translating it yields CSVIGMYYGYTF.